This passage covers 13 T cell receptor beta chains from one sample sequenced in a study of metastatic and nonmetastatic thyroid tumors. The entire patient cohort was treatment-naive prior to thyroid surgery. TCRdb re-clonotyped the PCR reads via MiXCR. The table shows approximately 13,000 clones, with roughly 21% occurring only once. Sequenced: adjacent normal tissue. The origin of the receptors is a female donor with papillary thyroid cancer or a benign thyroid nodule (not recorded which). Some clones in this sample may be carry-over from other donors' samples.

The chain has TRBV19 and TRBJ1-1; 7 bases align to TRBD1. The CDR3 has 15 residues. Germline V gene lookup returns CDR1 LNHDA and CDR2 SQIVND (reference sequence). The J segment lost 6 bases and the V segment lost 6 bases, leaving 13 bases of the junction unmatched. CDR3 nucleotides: TGTGCCAGTAGAAAACAGGGGAATTTGGGCCCTGAAGCTTTCTTT. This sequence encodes CASRKQGNLGPEAFF. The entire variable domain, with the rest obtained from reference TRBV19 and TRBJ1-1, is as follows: DGGITQSPKYLFRKEGQNVTLSCEQNLNHDAMYWYRQDPGQGLRLIYYSQIVNDFQKGDIAEGYSVSREKKESFPLTVTSAQKNPTAFYLCASRKQGNLGPEAFFGQGTRLTVV.

The DNA for the CDR3 is TGTGCCATCAGTGAGGGCAGGCACTATGGCTACACCTTC. This gives the protein CAISEGRHYGYTF. The chain has TRBV10-3 and TRBJ1-2; D not resolved. V shed 2 bases and J shed 3 bases, with 7 bases lying between them. This CDR3 spans 13 amino acids. Germline CDR1 is ENHRY and CDR2 is SYGVKD.

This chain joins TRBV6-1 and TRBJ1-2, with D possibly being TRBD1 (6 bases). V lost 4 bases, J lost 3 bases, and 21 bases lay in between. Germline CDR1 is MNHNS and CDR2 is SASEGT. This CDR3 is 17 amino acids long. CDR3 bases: TGTGCCAGCAGTGCAAGAACTAGGGGGAAGGGGGACTATGGCTACACCTTC. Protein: CASSARTRGKGDYGYTF.

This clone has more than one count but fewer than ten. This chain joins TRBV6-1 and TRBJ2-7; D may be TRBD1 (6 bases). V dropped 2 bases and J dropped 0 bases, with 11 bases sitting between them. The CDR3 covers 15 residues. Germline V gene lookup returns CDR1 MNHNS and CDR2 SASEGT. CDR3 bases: TGTGCCAGCAGTGAACGAGGGGGTTCCTCCTACGAGCAGTACTTC. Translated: CASSERGGSSYEQYF.

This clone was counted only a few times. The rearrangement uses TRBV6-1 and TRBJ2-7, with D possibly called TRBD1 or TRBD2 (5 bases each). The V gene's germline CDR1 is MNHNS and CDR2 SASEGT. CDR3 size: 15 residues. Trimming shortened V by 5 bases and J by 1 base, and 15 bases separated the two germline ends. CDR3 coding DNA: TGTGCCAGCAGTCCCAGACAGTGGGGGTCCTACGAGCAGTACTTC. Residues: CASSPRQWGSYEQYF.

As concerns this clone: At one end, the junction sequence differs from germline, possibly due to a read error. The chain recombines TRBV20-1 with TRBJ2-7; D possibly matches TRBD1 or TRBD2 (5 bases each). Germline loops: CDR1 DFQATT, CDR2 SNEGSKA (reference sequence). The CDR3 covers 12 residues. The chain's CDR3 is CSAANRDRDLSF. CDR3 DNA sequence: TGCAGTGCCGCTAACCGGGACCGGGATCTGTCCTTC.

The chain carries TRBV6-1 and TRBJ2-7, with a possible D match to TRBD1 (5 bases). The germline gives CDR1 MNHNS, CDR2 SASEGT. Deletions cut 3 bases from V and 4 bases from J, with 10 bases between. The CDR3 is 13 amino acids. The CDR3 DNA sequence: TGTGCCAGCAGTGAGGACATGATGTACGAGCAGTACTTC. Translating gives CASSEDMMYEQYF.

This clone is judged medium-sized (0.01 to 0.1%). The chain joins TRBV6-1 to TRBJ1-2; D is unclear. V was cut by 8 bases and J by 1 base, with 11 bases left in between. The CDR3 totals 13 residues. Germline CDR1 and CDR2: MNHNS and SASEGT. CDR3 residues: CASQRGFNYGYTF. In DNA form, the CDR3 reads TGTGCCAGCCAGAGAGGGTTTAACTATGGCTACACCTTC.

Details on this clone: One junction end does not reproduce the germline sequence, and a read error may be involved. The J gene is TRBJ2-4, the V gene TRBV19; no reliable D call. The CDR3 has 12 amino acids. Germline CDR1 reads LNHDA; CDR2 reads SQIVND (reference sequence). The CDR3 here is CASSAKKIIQDF. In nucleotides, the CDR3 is TGTGCCAGTAGTGCCAAGAAAATCATTCAGGACTTC.

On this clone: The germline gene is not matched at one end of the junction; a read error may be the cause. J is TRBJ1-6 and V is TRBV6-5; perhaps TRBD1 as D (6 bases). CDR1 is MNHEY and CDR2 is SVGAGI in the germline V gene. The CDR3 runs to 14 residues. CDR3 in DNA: TGTGCCAACAGTTACTCGAGGGGGGGTTCACCCCTCCACTTT. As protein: CANSYSRGGSPLHF.

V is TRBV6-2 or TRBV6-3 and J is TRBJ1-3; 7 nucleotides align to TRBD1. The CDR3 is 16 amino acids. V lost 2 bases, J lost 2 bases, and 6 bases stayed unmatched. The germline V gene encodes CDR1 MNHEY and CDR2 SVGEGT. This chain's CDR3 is CASSYRGTAAGNTIYF. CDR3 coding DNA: TGTGCCAGCAGTTACCGAGGGACAGCAGCTGGAAACACCATATATTTT.

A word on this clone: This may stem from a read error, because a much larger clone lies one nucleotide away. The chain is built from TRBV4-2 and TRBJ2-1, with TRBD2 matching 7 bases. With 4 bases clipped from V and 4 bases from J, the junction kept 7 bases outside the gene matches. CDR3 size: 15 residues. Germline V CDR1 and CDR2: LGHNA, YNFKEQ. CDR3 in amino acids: CASSRDLAVYNEQFF. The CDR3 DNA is TGTGCCAGCAGCCGGGATCTAGCGGTTTACAATGAGCAGTTCTTC.

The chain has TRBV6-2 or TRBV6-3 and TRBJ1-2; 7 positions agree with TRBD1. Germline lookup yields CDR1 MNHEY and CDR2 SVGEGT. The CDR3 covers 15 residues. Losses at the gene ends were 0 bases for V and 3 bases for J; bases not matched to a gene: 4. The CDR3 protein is CASSYSTGRDYGYTF. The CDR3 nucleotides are TGTGCCAGCAGTTACTCGACAGGGAGGGACTATGGCTACACCTTC.